Each of the 24 T cell receptor beta chains below was sequenced from the same sample in a study of early T cells in non-severe SARS-CoV-2 infection (dated by TCRdb to about 2021). Libraries were built with 5' RACE. The instrument was a NextSeq 500. TCRdb itself trimmed the public reads at Q25 with fastp, ran MiXCR and retained productive beta chains. Entries are consolidated by CDR3 protein sequence, retaining the most common genes and DNA. The sample table shows around 62,000 distinct CDR3 sequences, and around an eighth are seen once. Roughly 3.4% of the sample belongs to the ten largest clones. The source material was whole blood. These receptors were collected from an adult who was a healthcare worker with PCR-confirmed SARS-CoV-2 infection or an uninfected control (not recorded which).

The J gene is TRBJ2-7, the V gene TRBV2, with 9 bases that match TRBD1. Trimming cost V 2 bases and J 10 bases; bases outside gene matches: 3. The CDR3 sequence is 12 residues long. In germline, CDR1 is SNHLY, CDR2 FYNNEI. The CDR3, as DNA: TGTGCCAGCAGTGAAAAGGACAGGGGCCAGTACTTC. It codes for CASSEKDRGQYF.

The sample holds a few counts of this clonotype. V gene TRBV4-1 combines with J gene TRBJ2-7; D could derive from TRBD1 or TRBD2 (5 bases each). Trimming stripped 0 bases from V and 3 bases from J, with 12 bases between. The germline gives CDR1 MGHRA, CDR2 YSYEKL. This CDR3 spans 15 amino acids. CDR3 DNA: TGCGCCAGCAGCCAAGATCAGGGACGTATCTACGAGCAGTACTTC. It is translated as CASSQDQGRIYEQYF.

This clonotype was seen a handful of times. This chain's CDR3 is CASSHLSDQETQYF. CDR3 coding DNA: TGTGCCAGCAGCCATTTGAGCGACCAAGAGACCCAGTACTTC. The J gene is TRBJ2-5, the V gene TRBV27; no clear D. Between the trimmed V and J ends, which lost 6 bases and 0 bases, there was a span of 11 bases. From germline, CDR1 is MNHEY and CDR2 SMNVEV (reference sequence). This CDR3 has 14 amino acids.

The sample holds many counts of this clonotype. The J gene is TRBJ2-3, the V gene TRBV11-2, with a tentative D call TRBD1 (6 bases). This CDR3 spans 18 amino acids. V lost 1 base to trimming and J lost 3 bases, with 20 bases between them. Germline CDR1 and CDR2: SGHAT and FQNNGV. CDR3 in amino acids: CASSLALIRTVKTDTQYF. The CDR3 nucleotides read TGTGCCAGCAGCTTAGCTCTCATACGGACAGTAAAGACAGATACGCAGTATTTT. Together with reference TRBV11-2 and TRBJ2-3, the CDR3 gives the full variable domain: EAGVAQSPRYKIIEKRQSVAFWCNPISGHATLYWYQQILGQGPKLLIQFQNNGVVDDSQLPKDRFSAERLKGVDSTLKIQPAKLEDSAVYLCASSLALIRTVKTDTQYFGPGTRLTVL.

Many counts were recorded for this clonotype. The V call is TRBV7-9, the J call TRBJ1-3, with D unclear. V lost 1 base to trimming and J lost 3 bases, with 4 bases between them. The CDR3 spans 13 residues. Germline assignment: CDR1 SEHNR and CDR2 FQNEAQ (reference sequence). The CDR3 sequence: CASSLEIGNTIYF. The CDR3 nucleotides read TGTGCCAGCAGCTTAGAAATTGGAAACACCATATATTTT.

This clonotype has a count of ten or more. This sequence joins TRBV18 and TRBJ2-3; the D is unclear. The germline V gene encodes CDR1 KGHSH and CDR2 LQKENI. This CDR3 has 11 residues. V lost 3 bases and J 4 bases, leaving 2 bases between the germline ends. In DNA, the CDR3 is TGTGCCAGCTCACCGGCAGATACGCAGTATTTT. Amino acid sequence: CASSPADTQYF.

This clonotype has a handful of counts. The V and J genes are TRBV20-1 and TRBJ2-1; 10 nucleotides match TRBD1. CDR3 size: 16 residues. V lost 5 bases, J lost 4 bases, and 11 bases stayed unmatched. The germline CDR1 and CDR2 sequences are DFQATT and SNEGSKA (reference sequence). The CDR3 DNA follows: TGCAGTGCTCCCCCGGGACAGGGGAAGGGGTACAATGAGCAGTTCTTC. As protein: CSAPPGQGKGYNEQFF.

In its sample, this clonotype was seen once. The chain recombines TRBV10-3 with TRBJ2-7; D is perhaps TRBD2 (5 bases). This CDR3 has 11 residues. In germline, CDR1 is ENHRY, CDR2 SYGVKD. The CDR3 nucleotides are TGTGCTCGGGGAGTCTCTTACGAGCAGTACTTC. Encoded protein: CARGVSYEQYF.

This clonotype was found many times. V is TRBV28 and J is TRBJ2-7; 7 bases line up with TRBD1. The V and J ends lost 5 bases and 3 bases, in that order; junction bases with no gene match: 7. The CDR3 loop spans 14 amino acids. Germline V gene data show CDR1 as MDHEN and CDR2 as SYDVKM. CDR3 in amino acids: CASSPPDRVYEQYF. CDR3 nucleotide sequence: TGTGCCAGCAGTCCCCCCGACAGGGTCTACGAGCAGTACTTC.

There are many counts of this clonotype. The gene calls are TRBV24-1 and TRBJ1-4, with D maybe TRBD1 (6 bases). The ends were cut back, 3 bases at V and 8 bases at J, with 15 bases in the middle. This CDR3 has 15 residues. Germline assignment: CDR1 KGHDR and CDR2 SFDVKD. CDR3 in DNA: TGTGCCACCAGTGATGTCAGGGGAATTGGCGAAAAACTGTTTTTT. It is translated as CATSDVRGIGEKLFF.

This clonotype was counted many times. The chain links TRBV7-9 to TRBJ2-1, with TRBD2 matching 7 bases. The CDR3 runs 15 residues. V was clipped by 1 base and J by 6 bases; unmatched bases: 6. CDR1 SEHNR and CDR2 FQNEAQ come from the germline V gene (reference sequence). The chain's CDR3 is CASSLGTSASNEQFF. Here the CDR3 DNA reads TGTGCCAGCAGCTTAGGGACTAGTGCGTCCAATGAGCAGTTCTTC.

V and J are TRBV7-8 and TRBJ2-2; D is unclear. The V end was cut by 5 bases, the J end by 7 bases, with 8 bases between. The germline V gene has CDR1 SGHVS and CDR2 FQNEAQ. CDR3 length equals 12 residues. The CDR3 DNA reads TGTGCCAGCAGCAAGCTGGGCGGGGAGCTGTTTTTT. Translated, it gives CASSKLGGELFF.

Comment on this clonotype: Just one base apart from a much larger clone, this may be a read error. J is TRBJ2-2 and V is TRBV18; no clear D gene. This CDR3 comprises 13 residues. Looked up from germline, CDR1 is KGHSH and CDR2 is LQKENI. The CDR3 DNA is TGTACCAGCTCACCAATTGGGACCGGGGAGCTGTTTTTT. It specifies CTSSPIGTGELFF.

This clonotype was found a few times. This chain connects TRBV28 to TRBJ1-1; no clear D gene. Trimming removed 3 bases at V and 8 bases at J, with 16 bases between. Looked up from germline, CDR1 is MDHEN and CDR2 is SYDVKM. This CDR3 comprises 14 residues. The CDR3 here is CASSFPLVGREAFF. The CDR3 DNA reads TGTGCCAGCAGTTTTCCTTTGGTGGGTCGCGAAGCTTTCTTT.

This clonotype was detected a few times. V usage is TRBV12-3 or TRBV12-4 and J usage is TRBJ1-5; the D is unclear. This CDR3 comprises 12 residues. The V end lost 6 bases, the J end lost 7 bases, and 10 bases lay between the germline ends. CDR3 DNA sequence: TGTGCCAGCAGCCCCTCTGGGCAGCCCCAGCATTTT. Encoded protein: CASSPSGQPQHF.

The DNA of the CDR3 is TGTGCCAGCAGCGTCATGGACAGGGGGCTTTCACCCCTCCACTTT. Residues: CASSVMDRGLSPLHF. The chain links TRBV11-2 to TRBJ1-6; 11 bases match TRBD1. The CDR3 contains 15 residues. Germline V gene sequence: CDR1 SGHAT, CDR2 FQNNGV. The V and J ends lost 5 bases and 9 bases, in that order; junction bases with no gene match: 6.

In its sample, this clonotype was seen a few times. The CDR3 reads CASSPLVKGGYYGYTF. The CDR3 DNA reads as TGTGCCAGCAGCCCTTTAGTAAAGGGGGGGTACTATGGCTACACCTTC. The chain has TRBV28 and TRBJ1-2; D possibly corresponds to TRBD1 (6 bases). Trimming shortened V by 6 bases and J by 3 bases, and 20 bases separated the two germline ends. In germline, CDR1 is MDHEN, CDR2 SYDVKM. This CDR3 has 16 residues.

This clonotype was counted a few times. The chain joins TRBV14 to TRBJ2-7, with D hard to call. Trimming removed 6 bases at V and 4 bases at J, with 16 bases between. The CDR3 has 14 residues. From germline, CDR1 is SGHDN and CDR2 FVKESK. The CDR3 reads CASRGSLDSYEQYF. The CDR3 DNA sequence: TGTGCCAGCAGGGGCTCCCTAGATTCTTACGAGCAGTACTTC.

The chain recombines TRBV19 with TRBJ2-3; 7 bases agree with TRBD1. This CDR3 contains 15 residues. J was trimmed by 1 base and V by 5 bases; bases with no gene match: 6. Germline CDR1 is LNHDA and CDR2 is SQIVND (reference sequence). CDR3 nucleotides: TGTGCCAGTAGTGGGGTTGGACAGGGCACAGATACGCAGTATTTT. This translates into CASSGVGQGTDTQYF.

This clonotype showed up just a few times. The chain links TRBV19 to TRBJ2-2, with 8 bases matching TRBD2. The CDR3 loop spans 17 amino acids. The germline gives CDR1 LNHDA, CDR2 SQIVND (reference sequence). V lost 9 bases, J lost 0 bases, and 12 bases stayed unmatched. The CDR3 sequence: CASRPPREAPNTGELFF. The CDR3 bases are TGTGCCAGCCGCCCGCCGCGGGAGGCCCCGAACACCGGGGAGCTGTTTTTT.

This clonotype was picked up many times. The V call is TRBV7-9, the J call TRBJ1-1; perhaps TRBD1 as D (5 bases). CDR1 SEHNR and CDR2 FQNEAQ come from the germline V gene (reference sequence). V gave up 11 bases and J gave up 1 base, with 11 bases separating them. The CDR3 runs 12 residues. CDR3 sequence: CAPEGRNTEAFF. The CDR3 bases are TGTGCCCCGGAGGGGAGGAACACTGAAGCTTTCTTT.

In this sample, this clonotype turned up many times. This chain uses TRBV6-2 or TRBV6-3 with TRBJ1-1, with unresolved D. Per germline, CDR1 MNHEY and CDR2 SVGEGT. V was pared by 0 bases and J by 1 base, with 3 bases between. This CDR3 comprises 13 residues. As DNA, the CDR3 is TGTGCCAGCAGTTACTCGAGGAACACTGAAGCTTTCTTT. This translates into CASSYSRNTEAFF.

DNA of the CDR3: TGTGCCAGCAGCTTTGTCGGGGAGCAGTACTTC. Translating it yields CASSFVGEQYF. This chain links TRBV5-6 with TRBJ2-7; D gene uncertain. The CDR3 length is 11 residues. The germline V gene encodes CDR1 SGHDT and CDR2 YYEEEE. V gave up 2 bases and J gave up 7 bases, with 7 bases separating them.

Many counts were recorded for this clonotype. V gene TRBV4-1 combines with J gene TRBJ2-7; TRBD2 is a possible D gene (6 bases). The length of the CDR3 is 13 residues. With 0 bases removed from V and 7 bases from J, the gap between germline ends came to 10 bases. Germline CDR1 is MGHRA and CDR2 is YSYEKL. Written as DNA, the CDR3 is TGCGCCAGCAGCCAAGATACTAGCCCTGAGCAGTACTTC. Protein: CASSQDTSPEQYF.